The 7 T cell receptor beta chains given below trace back to one sample, sequenced in a study of blood T cell repertoires in COVID-19. Using immunoSEQ multiplex PCR, the repertoire was profiled, and TCRdb retains in-frame clones only, with some absent. This table holds about 440,000 clones, approximately 90% found once. The sequencing sample was made of PBMCs or T cells enriched from blood (not recorded which). The receptors were sampled from a woman between 18 and 29 years old with acute COVID-19.

The chain carries TRBV27 and TRBJ2-3; 11 positions match TRBD2. V lost 5 bases, J lost 5 bases, and 3 bases stayed unmatched. Germline V gives CDR1 MNHEY, CDR2 SMNVEV (reference sequence). The CDR3 contains 14 residues. As DNA, the CDR3 is TGTGCCAGCAGTCCTGGACTAGCGGGAGATACGCAGTATTTT. Protein: CASSPGLAGDTQYF.

The chain joins TRBV2 to TRBJ2-7; a possible D gene is TRBD1 (6 bases). V shed 7 bases and J shed 3 bases, with 16 bases lying between them. Germline V CDR1 and CDR2: SNHLY, FYNNEI. The CDR3 runs 14 residues. In DNA form, the CDR3 reads TGTGCCAGCAAACTGGCAGGGGAAATCTACGAGCAGTACTTC. This gives the protein CASKLAGEIYEQYF. Filled out from reference TRBV2 and TRBJ2-7, the complete variable domain reads EPEVTQTPSHQVTQMGQEVILRCVPISNHLYFYWYRQILGQKVEFLVSFYNNEISEKSEIFDDQFSVERPDGSNFTLKIRSTKLEDSAMYFCASKLAGEIYEQYFGPGTRLTVT.

In its sample, this clone was seen a few times. This rearrangement joins TRBV18 to TRBJ1-4, with D tentatively TRBD1 (5 bases). The CDR3 totals 15 residues. In germline, CDR1 is KGHSH, CDR2 LQKENI. V was pared by 6 bases and J by 3 bases, with 14 bases between. The CDR3 DNA is TGTGCCAGCTCTCTTCGACAGTCTCCTAATGAAAAACTGTTTTTT. Its protein is CASSLRQSPNEKLFF. The full variable domain, rest sourced from reference TRBV18 and TRBJ1-4, is NAGVMQNPRHLVRRRGQEARLRCSPMKGHSHVYWYRQLPEEGLKFMVYLQKENIIDESGMPKERFSAEFPKEGPSILRIQQVVRGDSAAYFCASSLRQSPNEKLFFGSGTQLSVL.

This chain joins TRBV30 and TRBJ1-2, with 9 bases aligning to TRBD1. In germline, CDR1 is GTSNPN, CDR2 SVGIG (reference sequence). The CDR3 length is 14 residues. V dropped 2 bases and J dropped 4; count of bases not matched to a gene: 5. The CDR3 DNA reads TGTGCCTGGAGTTCCGGACAGGGGATCTATGGCTACACCTTC. Translation: CAWSSGQGIYGYTF.

This rearrangement joins TRBV2 to TRBJ1-1; tentative D call: TRBD1 (5 bases). The germline V gene encodes CDR1 SNHLY and CDR2 FYNNEI. V lost 5 bases and J lost 3, with 10 bases in between. This CDR3 is built from 13 residues. In nucleotides, the CDR3 is TGTGCCAGCAGTTACAGGAGGGACACTGAAGCTTTCTTT. This gives the protein CASSYRRDTEAFF.

CDR3: CASSVAKNSGSFEQYF. CDR3 coding DNA: TGTGCCAGCAGCGTAGCCAAGAATAGCGGGAGTTTCGAGCAGTACTTC. This chain joins TRBV9 and TRBJ2-7; 9 bases are shared with TRBD2. Per germline, CDR1 SGDLS and CDR2 YYNGEE. The CDR3 length is 16 residues. The junction had 10 bases not matched to a gene; V was cut back by 0 bases and J by 6 bases.

V gene TRBV27 combines with J gene TRBJ1-1, with a weak D call TRBD1 (6 bases). Germline-derived CDR1 and CDR2 are MNHEY and SMNVEV (reference sequence). This CDR3 spans 15 amino acids. The V and J ends lost 6 bases and 2 bases respectively, with 16 bases between them. CDR3 DNA sequence: TGTGCCAGCAGCCAGCAGGGACACATAAACACTGAAGCTTTCTTT. Its protein is CASSQQGHINTEAFF.